These 25 T cell receptor beta chains were sequenced from one sample in a study of cytomegalovirus exposure and HLA in healthy donors. The PCR used 60 Vbeta and 13 Jbeta primers. Sequencing used immunoSEQ multiplex PCR; TCRdb keeps in-frame clones, though not all of them. The data show about 160,000 clones, 68% seen once. Sequenced material: PBMCs. The receptors come from a woman aged 40 to 49 in good health and CMV-seropositive.

This sequence joins TRBV7-2 and TRBJ1-6; 11 bases fit TRBD1. Germline V gene sequence: CDR1 SGHTA, CDR2 FQGNSA. The CDR3 has 19 residues. V shed 3 bases and J 0 bases; nucleotides not matched to a gene: 7. CDR3 DNA sequence: TGTGCCAGCAGCTTGGGACAGGGGGTCTTAAGCTCCTATAATTCACCCCTCCACTTT. This encodes CASSLGQGVLSSYNSPLHF.

The chain joins TRBV5-4 to TRBJ1-5, with D possibly being TRBD1 (5 bases). V lost 4 bases, J lost 3 bases, and 14 bases lay in between. Germline V lookup: CDR1 SGHNT, CDR2 YYREEE (reference sequence). This CDR3 has 15 residues. The CDR3 DNA reads TGTGCCAGCAGCGGGGCCCCAGGTGACAATCAGCCCCAGCATTTT. Its protein is CASSGAPGDNQPQHF.

V is TRBV28 and J is TRBJ2-3; the D is unclear. From germline, CDR1 is MDHEN and CDR2 SYDVKM. The germline V and J ends were trimmed by 4 bases and 2 bases, with 7 bases remaining between them. The CDR3 runs to 13 residues. The CDR3 nucleotides are TGTGCCAGCAGTTACGAGATCACAGATACGCAGTATTTT. It codes for CASSYEITDTQYF.

V is TRBV19 and J is TRBJ2-1; D gene unclear. Germline V CDR1 and CDR2: LNHDA, SQIVND (reference sequence). The germline V and J ends were trimmed by 4 bases and 9 bases, with 7 bases remaining between them. The CDR3 extends over 11 amino acids. The CDR3 DNA follows: TGTGCCAGTAGTACGTACGGTGAGCAGTTCTTC. It translates to CASSTYGEQFF. Full variable domain (remainder filled in from reference TRBV19 and TRBJ2-1): DGGITQSPKYLFRKEGQNVTLSCEQNLNHDAMYWYRQDPGQGLRLIYYSQIVNDFQKGDIAEGYSVSREKKESFPLTVTSAQKNPTAFYLCASSTYGEQFFGPGTRLTVL.

The CDR3 DNA reads TGCGCCAGCAGACCGACGGGGGATCCCTACAATGAGCAGTTCTTC. The encoded protein is CASRPTGDPYNEQFF. The chain has TRBV4-3 and TRBJ2-1; TRBD2 might be the D (6 bases). Between the trimmed V and J ends, which lost 6 bases and 2 bases, there was a span of 14 bases. The CDR3 covers 15 residues. Germline V gives CDR1 LGHNA, CDR2 YSLEER.

CDR3 sequence reads: CASSLLGQWIEAFF. For the CDR3, the DNA is TGCGCCAGCAGCCTTTTAGGACAGTGGATAGAAGCTTTCTTT. J is TRBJ1-1 and V is TRBV4-3; D possibly corresponds to TRBD1 (6 bases). Per the germline V gene, CDR1 is LGHNA and CDR2 is YSLEER. The CDR3 extends over 14 amino acids. V was trimmed by 4 bases and J by 8 bases, leaving 17 bases between them.

The CDR3 sequence is CASRPGQGSYNSPLHF. CDR3 DNA sequence: TGTGCCAGTAGACCGGGACAGGGTTCCTATAATTCACCCCTCCACTTT. This chain uses TRBV19 with TRBJ1-6; 9 nucleotides align to TRBD1. V lost 6 bases to trimming and J lost 1 base; unmatched junction nucleotides: 4. The germline V gene encodes CDR1 LNHDA and CDR2 SQIVND (reference sequence). The CDR3 consists of 16 residues.

This clone turned up a few times. The J gene is TRBJ2-3, the V gene TRBV11-2; D might be TRBD2 (7 bases). The germline CDR1 and CDR2 sequences are SGHAT and FQNNGV. The CDR3 is 15 residues long. With 1 base removed from V and 3 bases from J, the gap between germline ends came to 11 bases. The CDR3 loop reads CASSLAGGATDTQYF. CDR3 DNA: TGTGCCAGCAGCTTAGCGGGGGGCGCGACAGATACGCAGTATTTT.

There are a few counts of this clone. The CDR3 DNA is TGCGCCAGCAGCCGAGGACTAGCGGGCCACGAGCAGTACTTC. Protein: CASSRGLAGHEQYF. The chain combines TRBV4-3 with TRBJ2-7, with 11 bases fitting TRBD2. Trimming removed 4 bases from V and 5 bases from J; junction bases left unmatched: 4. The CDR3 spans 14 residues. Germline CDR1 is LGHNA and CDR2 is YSLEER.

CDR3 sequence: CASSPQALNTEAFF. The CDR3 nucleotides are TGTGCCAGCAGCCCCCAGGCCTTGAACACTGAAGCTTTCTTT. The rearrangement joins TRBV9 to TRBJ1-1; no definite D call. CDR3 length: 14 residues. The germline gives CDR1 SGDLS, CDR2 YYNGEE. V was pared by 4 bases and J by 0 bases, with 10 bases between.

The V gene is TRBV7-3, the J gene TRBJ2-7; 7 bases are a match to TRBD1. Germline CDR1 reads SGHTA; CDR2 reads FQGTGA. This CDR3 spans 15 amino acids. V shed 5 bases and J 3 bases; nucleotides not matched to a gene: 10. CDR3 bases: TGTGCCAGCAGCCCCGGACTGGGACAGCTCTACGAGCAGTACTTC. Translation: CASSPGLGQLYEQYF.

This clone has only a few counts. The CDR3 loop reads CASSFSGGGGRDTQYF. The CDR3 bases are TGTGCCAGCAGCTTCTCGGGAGGGGGCGGACGGGATACGCAGTATTTT. The rearrangement joins TRBV7-9 to TRBJ2-3; TRBD2 might be the D (8 bases). Germline assignment: CDR1 SEHNR and CDR2 FQNEAQ (reference sequence). CDR3 length: 16 residues. Trimming pared 3 bases from V and 6 bases from J, leaving 19 bases between.

This clone was detected a few times. This chain uses TRBV27 with TRBJ1-1; 9 bases fit TRBD1. Germline V gene data show CDR1 as MNHEY and CDR2 as SMNVEV (reference sequence). This CDR3 has 17 amino acids. V was pared by 5 bases and J by 6 bases, with 16 bases of the junction left unmatched. The CDR3 DNA follows: TGTGCCAGCAGTCGAGCCGGGACAGGGAGTATTTTTGCTGAAGCTTTCTTT. It translates to CASSRAGTGSIFAEAFF.

The rearrangement joins TRBV28 to TRBJ1-5; a possible D gene is TRBD1 (5 bases). The V end lost 7 bases, the J end lost 4 bases, and 8 bases lay between the germline ends. This CDR3 contains 12 residues. Looked up from germline, CDR1 is MDHEN and CDR2 is SYDVKM. CDR3 in DNA: TGTGCCAGCAAAGACAGAAATCAGCCCCAGCATTTT. Amino acid sequence: CASKDRNQPQHF.

The rearrangement joins TRBV2 to TRBJ1-2; D gene unclear. Germline lookup yields CDR1 SNHLY and CDR2 FYNNEI. This CDR3 is built from 13 residues. Trimming left V 1 base short and J 4 bases short, with 7 bases between. This CDR3 reads CASSEGQAYGYTF. In DNA form, the CDR3 reads TGTGCCAGCAGTGAAGGCCAGGCCTATGGCTACACCTTC.

V gene TRBV7-9 combines with J gene TRBJ2-7; 10 nucleotides align to TRBD2. The CDR3 consists of 18 residues. Trimming removed 4 bases from V and 1 base from J; junction bases left unmatched: 13. The germline gives CDR1 SEHNR, CDR2 FQNEAQ (reference sequence). In DNA, the CDR3 is TGTGCCAGCAGCTCCCGAGGCGGAGCGGGAGGGCCGTCCTACGAGCAGTACTTC. Amino acid sequence: CASSSRGGAGGPSYEQYF.

The J gene is TRBJ1-1, the V gene TRBV5-1, with unresolved D. The CDR3 contains 15 residues. V was cut by 1 base and J by 1 base, with 11 bases left in between. Germline CDR1 is SGHRS and CDR2 is YFSETQ. The CDR3, as DNA: TGCGCCAGCAGCTTGTTTTACAGAGCGAACACTGAAGCTTTCTTT. Translated, it gives CASSLFYRANTEAFF.

This rearrangement joins TRBV27 to TRBJ2-5; 8 nucleotides match TRBD2. The ends lost 3 bases at V and 1 base at J; junction bases unmatched: 4. This CDR3 contains 15 residues. CDR1 and CDR2 (germline): MNHEY, SMNVEV (reference sequence). The CDR3 is CASSLGLGSQETQYF. The CDR3, as DNA: TGTGCCAGCAGTTTGGGACTAGGGAGCCAAGAGACCCAGTACTTC.

The chain has TRBV10-3 and TRBJ1-6; D possibly corresponds to TRBD1 (6 bases). This CDR3 comprises 14 residues. Per germline, CDR1 ENHRY and CDR2 SYGVKD. Between the trimmed V and J ends, which lost 3 bases and 7 bases, there was a span of 10 bases. The CDR3 nucleotides are TGTGCCATCAGTGACGGACAGAGCAATTCACCCCTCCACTTT. Translating gives CAISDGQSNSPLHF.

The V gene is TRBV15, the J gene TRBJ1-1; D uncertain. Germline V gene sequence: CDR1 LNHNV, CDR2 YYDKDF (reference sequence). This CDR3 is 13 amino acids long. Between the trimmed V and J ends, which lost 11 bases and 7 bases, there was a span of 20 bases. The CDR3, as DNA: TGTGCCTGCGCCCGGCGGAGCGGAGGTGAAGCTTTCTTT. Its protein product is CACARRSGGEAFF.

This clone was found a few times. The genes are TRBV4-1 and TRBJ2-1; the match to TRBD2 covers 8 bases. The junction had 12 bases not matched to a gene; V was cut back by 1 base and J by 7 bases. The CDR3 runs to 17 residues. Germline values: CDR1 MGHRA, CDR2 YSYEKL. CDR3 nucleotide sequence: TGCGCCAGCAGCCAAGTCGGTACCAGCGGGAGAAGAAATGAGCAGTTCTTC. Translated: CASSQVGTSGRRNEQFF.

The J gene is TRBJ1-5, the V gene TRBV5-8, with 7 bases matching TRBD1. The CDR3 has 14 amino acids. Germline trimming cut 1 base from V and 4 bases from J; bases unmatched to any gene: 2. Germline V gives CDR1 SGHTS, CDR2 YDEGEE. The CDR3 is CASSLWDRNQPQHF. The CDR3, as DNA: TGTGCCAGCAGCTTGTGGGACAGAAATCAGCCCCAGCATTTT.

This clone was observed a few times. CDR3 in amino acids: CASSLTRASGTYEQYF. The CDR3 DNA reads TGTGCCAGCAGCTTAACTAGGGCCTCTGGGACCTACGAGCAGTACTTC. The chain uses TRBV7-9 and TRBJ2-7, with a possible D match to TRBD2 (5 bases). Germline loops: CDR1 SEHNR, CDR2 FQNEAQ (reference sequence). Between the trimmed V and J ends, which lost 2 bases and 2 bases, there was a span of 16 bases. The CDR3 runs 16 residues.

The DNA for the CDR3 is TGTGCCAGCAGTTTAACGGGAGGGACCGGGGAGCTGTTTTTT. It encodes CASSLTGGTGELFF. The V gene is TRBV27, the J gene TRBJ2-2; 8 bases are a match to TRBD2. Germline CDR1 reads MNHEY; CDR2 reads SMNVEV (reference sequence). CDR3 length equals 14 residues. V was clipped by 2 bases and J by 5 bases; unmatched bases: 1.

This clone was counted only a few times. The J gene is TRBJ2-5, the V gene TRBV6-5; D possibly corresponds to TRBD2 (7 bases). Germline assignment: CDR1 MNHEY and CDR2 SVGAGI. V lost 7 bases and J 4 bases, leaving 13 bases between the germline ends. CDR3 length: 13 residues. CDR3 sequence: CASTPGGGETQYF. CDR3 nucleotide sequence: TGTGCCAGCACCCCGGGGGGCGGAGAGACCCAGTACTTC.